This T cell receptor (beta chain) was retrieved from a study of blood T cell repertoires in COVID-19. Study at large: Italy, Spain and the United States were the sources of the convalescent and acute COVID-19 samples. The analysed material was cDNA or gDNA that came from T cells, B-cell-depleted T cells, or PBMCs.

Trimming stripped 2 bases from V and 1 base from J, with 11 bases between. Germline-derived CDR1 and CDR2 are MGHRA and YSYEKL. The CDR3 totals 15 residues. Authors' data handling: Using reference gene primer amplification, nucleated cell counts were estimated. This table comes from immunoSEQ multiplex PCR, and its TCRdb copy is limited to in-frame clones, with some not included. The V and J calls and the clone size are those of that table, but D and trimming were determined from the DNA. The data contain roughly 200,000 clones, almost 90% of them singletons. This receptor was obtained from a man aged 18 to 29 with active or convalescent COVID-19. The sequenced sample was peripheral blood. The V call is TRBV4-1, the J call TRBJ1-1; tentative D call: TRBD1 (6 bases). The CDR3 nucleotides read TGCGCCAGCAGCCAAACCGGGACACAGAACACTGAAGCTTTCTTT. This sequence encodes CASSQTGTQNTEAFF.